This T cell receptor beta chain was found in a study of T cell repertoires in cytomegalovirus infection (dated by TCRdb to the late 2010s). About the investigation overall: Donor HLA type was relevant to the analysis, as public TCR beta signatures indicated carriage of CMV infection together with the matching HLA type. What the study reported, not specific to this receptor: The ex vivo response was dominated by HLA-C-restricted CMV-specific TCR beta clonotypes, which also provided the single most frequent clonotype in two of eight donors. Cumulative frequency of public TCR beta family members discriminated carriers of CMV infection plus the relevant HLA type in this cohort and an independent 352-donor cohort.

The sequencer listed for this sample is Illumina HiSeq 1500. TCRdb reprocessing: public reads trimmed at Q25 with fastp, clones called with MiXCR, in-frame beta chains kept. Every distinct CDR3 protein forms one entry, paired with its most common genes and DNA. Here the sample has about 450,000 distinct CDR3 sequences; approximately 32% occur a single time. Roughly 13% of the sample is in the top ten clones. This clonotype was counted only a few times. Its binding antigen is unknown. No much larger clonotype is one base removed from it; base qualities were not supplied. Trimming takes 7 bases off V and 6 bases off J; junction bases not matched to a gene: 11. CDR1 DFQATT and CDR2 SNEGSKA were looked up in the germline V gene (reference sequence). There are 15 amino acids in the CDR3, from cysteine to phenylalanine inclusive. Left in the record is the CDR3 DNA by itself, 45 bases read in frame from the first base.

The receptor's source is a human donor in good health (CMV status not recorded). Some clones in this sample may be carry-over from other donors' samples. Sequencing was done on a sample of PBMCs. Rearrangement joined TRBV20-1 to TRBJ1-6, with 8 bases aligning to TRBD1. The DNA reads TGCAGTGTTGTGGACAGGGCGGTGAGTAATTCACCCCTCCACTTT. Its protein is CSVVDRAVSNSPLHF.